There are a few counts of the clone carrying this TCR beta chain. Its cognate antigen is unknown. Expressed TCRB transcripts were sequenced because the isolated RNA had all been reverse transcribed beforehand. Assay: immunoSEQ multiplex PCR; the TCRdb copy retains only in-frame clones and omits some. The table shows 500,000 to 650,000 clones, with 9.5% to 15% occurring only once. CD4+ naive, central memory, regulatory and stem cell-like memory cells were sorted via CD45RO/CCR7/CD25/CD127/CD95/CD27. This record comes from a study of beta chain features in type 1 diabetes. For the study at large: Taken together, all samples contributed roughly 100 million examined sorted cells. The study's findings and limits: The influence of HLA type on TCRB rearrangement stayed undetermined. Within the patient group, naive, central memory and Treg TCRB repertoires appeared more similar to each other than within healthy donors. Shorter TCRB CDR3s, moderately but significantly so, were found in Type 1 diabetes patients in all four CD4+ subsets.

The sample consisted of naive CD4+ T cells from blood. The TCR sequence derives from a young man with type 1 diabetes.

This CDR3 is CAASRGSGANVLTF. The CDR3 DNA sequence: TGTGCCGCCAGCCGGGGATCTGGGGCCAACGTCCTGACTTTC. The genes are TRBV30 and TRBJ2-6; possible D gene TRBD2, 5 bases. V lost 8 bases and J lost 1, with 12 bases in between. The germline V gene has CDR1 GTSNPN and CDR2 SVGIG (reference sequence). This CDR3 contains 14 residues.